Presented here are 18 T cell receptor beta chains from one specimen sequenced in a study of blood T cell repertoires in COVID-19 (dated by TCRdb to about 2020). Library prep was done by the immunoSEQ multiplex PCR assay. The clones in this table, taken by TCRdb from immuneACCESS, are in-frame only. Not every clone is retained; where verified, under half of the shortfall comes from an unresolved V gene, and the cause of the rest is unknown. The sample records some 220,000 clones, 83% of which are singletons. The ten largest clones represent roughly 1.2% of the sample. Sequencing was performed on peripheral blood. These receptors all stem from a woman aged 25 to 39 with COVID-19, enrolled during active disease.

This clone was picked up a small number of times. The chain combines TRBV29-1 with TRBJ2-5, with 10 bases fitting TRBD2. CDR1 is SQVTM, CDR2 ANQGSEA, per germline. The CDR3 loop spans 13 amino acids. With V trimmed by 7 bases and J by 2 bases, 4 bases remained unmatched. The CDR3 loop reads CSGTSGVQETQYF. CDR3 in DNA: TGCAGCGGGACTAGCGGAGTACAAGAGACCCAGTACTTC.

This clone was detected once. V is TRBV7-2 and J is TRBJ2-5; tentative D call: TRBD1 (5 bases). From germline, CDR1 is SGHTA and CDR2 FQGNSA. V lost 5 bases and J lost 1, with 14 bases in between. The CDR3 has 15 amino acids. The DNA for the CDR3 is TGTGCCAGCAGCCCCGGCCTCCAGGGCCAAGAGACCCAGTACTTC. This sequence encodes CASSPGLQGQETQYF.

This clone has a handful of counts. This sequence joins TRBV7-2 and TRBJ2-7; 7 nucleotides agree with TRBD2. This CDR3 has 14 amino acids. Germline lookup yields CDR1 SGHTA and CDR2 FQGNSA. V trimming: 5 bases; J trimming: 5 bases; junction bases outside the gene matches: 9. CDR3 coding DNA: TGTGCCAGCAGCCTCCCCCCACTAGCGCACGAGCAGTACTTC. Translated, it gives CASSLPPLAHEQYF.

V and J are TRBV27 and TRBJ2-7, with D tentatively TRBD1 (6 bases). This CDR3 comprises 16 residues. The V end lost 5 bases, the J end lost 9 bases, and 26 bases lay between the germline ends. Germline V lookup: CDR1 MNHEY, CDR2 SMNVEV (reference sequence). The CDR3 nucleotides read TGTGCCAGCAGTCCCGAGACAGGACAGCTTACGAGGGGGCAGTACTTC. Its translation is CASSPETGQLTRGQYF.

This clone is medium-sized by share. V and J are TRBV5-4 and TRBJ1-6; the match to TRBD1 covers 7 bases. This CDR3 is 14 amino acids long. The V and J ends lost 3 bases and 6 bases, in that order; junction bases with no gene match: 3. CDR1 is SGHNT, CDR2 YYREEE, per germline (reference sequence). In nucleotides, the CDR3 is TGTGCCAGCAGCTCGGGACAGCCTAATTCACCCCTCCACTTT. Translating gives CASSSGQPNSPLHF.

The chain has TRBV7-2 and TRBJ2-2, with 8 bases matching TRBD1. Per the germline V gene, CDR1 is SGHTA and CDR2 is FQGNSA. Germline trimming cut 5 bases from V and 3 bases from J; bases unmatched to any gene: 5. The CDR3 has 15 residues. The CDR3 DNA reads TGTGCCAGCAGCCCCGAGACAGGGGACACCGGGGAGCTGTTTTTT. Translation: CASSPETGDTGELFF.

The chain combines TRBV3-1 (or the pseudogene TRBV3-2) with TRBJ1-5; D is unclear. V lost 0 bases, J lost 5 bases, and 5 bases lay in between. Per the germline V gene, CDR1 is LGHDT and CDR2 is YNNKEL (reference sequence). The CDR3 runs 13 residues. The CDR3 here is CASSQDIHQPQHF. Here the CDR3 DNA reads TGTGCCAGCAGCCAAGACATCCATCAGCCCCAGCATTTT.

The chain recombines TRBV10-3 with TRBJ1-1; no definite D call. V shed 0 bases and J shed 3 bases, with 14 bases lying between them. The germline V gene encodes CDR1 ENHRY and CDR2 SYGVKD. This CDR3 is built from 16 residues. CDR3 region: CAISESMPGWDTEAFF. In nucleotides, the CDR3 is TGTGCCATCAGTGAGTCGATGCCGGGGTGGGACACTGAAGCTTTCTTT.

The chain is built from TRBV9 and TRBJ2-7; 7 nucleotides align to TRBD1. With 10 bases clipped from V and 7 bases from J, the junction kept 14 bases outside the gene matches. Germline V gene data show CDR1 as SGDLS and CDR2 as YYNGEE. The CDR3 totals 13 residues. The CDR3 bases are TGTGCCTCCGGTGCGTCAACCAGGGGGGAGCAGTACTTC. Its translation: CASGASTRGEQYF.

In DNA, the CDR3 is TGTGCCACCAGTGATCCGATAGCGGGAGGGGTGAATGAGCAGTTCTTC. Translating gives CATSDPIAGGVNEQFF. This chain connects TRBV24-1 to TRBJ2-1, with 11 nucleotides matching TRBD2. V shed 3 bases and J 7 bases; nucleotides not matched to a gene: 7. The CDR3 spans 16 residues. CDR1 and CDR2 (germline): KGHDR, SFDVKD.

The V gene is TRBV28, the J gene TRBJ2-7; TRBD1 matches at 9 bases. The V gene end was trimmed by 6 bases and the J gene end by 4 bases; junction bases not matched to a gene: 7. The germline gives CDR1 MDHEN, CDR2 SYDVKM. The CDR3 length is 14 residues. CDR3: CASSHGTGLYEQYF. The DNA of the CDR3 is TGTGCCAGCAGCCACGGGACAGGGTTATACGAGCAGTACTTC.

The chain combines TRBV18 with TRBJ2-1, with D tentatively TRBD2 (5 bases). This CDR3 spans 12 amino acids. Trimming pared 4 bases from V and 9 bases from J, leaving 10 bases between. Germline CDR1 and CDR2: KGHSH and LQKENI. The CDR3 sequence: CASSLRSGEQFF. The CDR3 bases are TGTGCCAGCTCACTTAGGAGCGGTGAGCAGTTCTTC.

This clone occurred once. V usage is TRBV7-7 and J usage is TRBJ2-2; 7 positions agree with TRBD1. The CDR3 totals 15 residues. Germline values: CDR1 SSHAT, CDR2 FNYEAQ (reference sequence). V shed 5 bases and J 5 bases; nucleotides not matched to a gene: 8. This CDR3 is CASSQDRAGTGELFF. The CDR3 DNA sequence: TGTGCCAGCAGCCAAGACAGGGCAGGAACCGGGGAGCTGTTTTTT. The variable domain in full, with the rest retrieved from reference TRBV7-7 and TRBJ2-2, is GAGVSQSPRYKVTKRGQDVTLRCDPISSHATLYWYQQALGQGPEFLTYFNYEAQPDKSGLPSDRFSAERPEGSISTLTIQRTEQRDSAMYRCASSQDRAGTGELFFGEGSRLTVL.

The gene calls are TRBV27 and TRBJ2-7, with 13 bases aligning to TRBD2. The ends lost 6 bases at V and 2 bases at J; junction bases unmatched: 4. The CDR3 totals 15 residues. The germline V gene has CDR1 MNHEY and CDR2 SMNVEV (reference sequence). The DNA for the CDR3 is TGTGCCAGCAGCGGGACTAGCGGGACTACCTACGAGCAGTACTTC. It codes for CASSGTSGTTYEQYF.

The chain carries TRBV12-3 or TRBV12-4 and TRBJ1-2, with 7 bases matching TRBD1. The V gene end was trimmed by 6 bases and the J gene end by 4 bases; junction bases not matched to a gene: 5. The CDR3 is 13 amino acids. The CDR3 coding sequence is TGTGCCAGCAGCTCTGACAGGGTCTATGGCTACACCTTC. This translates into CASSSDRVYGYTF.

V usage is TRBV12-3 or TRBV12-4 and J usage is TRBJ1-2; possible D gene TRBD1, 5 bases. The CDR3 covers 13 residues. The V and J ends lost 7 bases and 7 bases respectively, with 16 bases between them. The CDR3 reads CASTQAGIGGYTF. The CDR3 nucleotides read TGTGCCAGCACCCAAGCAGGGATAGGTGGCTACACCTTC.

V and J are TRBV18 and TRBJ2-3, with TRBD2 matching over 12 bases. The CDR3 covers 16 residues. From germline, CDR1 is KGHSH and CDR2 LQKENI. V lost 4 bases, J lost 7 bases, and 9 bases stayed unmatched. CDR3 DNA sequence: TGTGCCAGCTCACAGGGGGCGACTAGCGGGAGAAATACGCAGTATTTT. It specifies CASSQGATSGRNTQYF.

The CDR3 reads CSAQGGEGTNEKLFF. The CDR3 DNA reads TGCAGCGCCCAGGGGGGCGAAGGAACTAATGAAAAACTGTTTTTT. The chain couples TRBV29-1 to TRBJ1-4, with TRBD1 matching over 7 bases. This CDR3 is built from 15 residues. Germline lookup yields CDR1 SQVTM and CDR2 ANQGSEA. V shed 7 bases, J shed 1 base, and the junction held 9 bases outside the gene matches.